These 5 T cell receptor beta chains were all obtained from the same sample, sequenced in a study of T cells in Graves' hyperthyroidism and ophthalmopathy. RNA transcripts provided the source from which TCR beta CDR3 regions were amplified. The TCR CDR3 first-round RT-PCR relied on the HTBI primer set. TCRdb recomputed calls from the multiplex PCR reads with MiXCR, one row per CDR3 protein. Among around 700,000 distinct CDR3 sequences listed, approximately 36% were seen once. The sample comprised blood. Source of these receptors: a woman aged 40-49 years with Graves' hyperthyroidism.

V is TRBV12-3 or TRBV12-4 and J is TRBJ2-7, with unresolved D. The CDR3 runs to 13 residues. Trimming shortened V by 3 bases and J by 5 bases, and 11 bases separated the two germline ends. CDR3 protein: CASSFRRRHEQYF. In DNA, the CDR3 is TGTGCCAGCAGTTTTCGTAGGCGCCACGAGCAGTACTTC.

V gene TRBV6-1 combines with J gene TRBJ1-5; tentatively, D is TRBD1 (5 bases). The germline V and J ends were trimmed by 6 bases and 9 bases, with 18 bases remaining between them. CDR3 length equals 14 residues. The germline V gene encodes CDR1 MNHNS and CDR2 SASEGT. CDR3 nucleotide sequence: TGTGCCAGCAGGCGGAACAGGTGGGATCGGCCCCAGCATTTT. It codes for CASRRNRWDRPQHF.

This clonotype was counted many times. The chain joins TRBV7-9 to TRBJ2-7, with 10 bases fitting TRBD1. The V gene end was trimmed by 4 bases and the J gene end by 6 bases; junction bases not matched to a gene: 9. Germline assignment: CDR1 SEHNR and CDR2 FQNEAQ (reference sequence). The CDR3 is 15 residues long. In DNA, the CDR3 is TGTGCCAGCAGCTCCCCCGGGACAGGGGTTCTCGAGCAGTACTTC. This gives the protein CASSSPGTGVLEQYF.

This chain uses TRBV29-1 with TRBJ2-7; 7 bases are shared with TRBD2. CDR1 and CDR2 (germline): SQVTM, ANQGSEA. V was pared by 2 bases and J by 7 bases, with 11 bases of the junction left unmatched. The CDR3 sequence is 14 residues long. The CDR3 region is CSVEPSGYYNEQYF. As DNA, the CDR3 is TGCAGCGTTGAACCTAGCGGATATTACAATGAGCAGTACTTC.

The chain recombines TRBV6-5 with TRBJ2-5, with 8 bases fitting TRBD2. Germline V lookup: CDR1 MNHEY, CDR2 SVGAGI. The trim removed 7 bases at V and 7 bases at J, leaving 8 bases unmatched. This CDR3 is 13 amino acids long. The CDR3 DNA is TGTGCCAGCAAAGCGGGGGCGGAGGGGACCCAGTACTTC. It specifies CASKAGAEGTQYF.